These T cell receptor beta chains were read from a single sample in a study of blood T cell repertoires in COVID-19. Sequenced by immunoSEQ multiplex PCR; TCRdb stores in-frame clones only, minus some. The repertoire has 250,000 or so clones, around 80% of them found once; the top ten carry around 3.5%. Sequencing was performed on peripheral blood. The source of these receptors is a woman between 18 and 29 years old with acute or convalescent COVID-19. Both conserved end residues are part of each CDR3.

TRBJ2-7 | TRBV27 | CASSLNPSGTYEQYF
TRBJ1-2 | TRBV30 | CACHGGGYTF
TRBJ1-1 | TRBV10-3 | CAIIDGMGQGIMNTEAFF
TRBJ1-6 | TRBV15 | CATTGERGPVNSPLHF
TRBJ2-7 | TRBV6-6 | CASSRGTGSVEQYF
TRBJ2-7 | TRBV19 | CASGPTSDTYEQYF
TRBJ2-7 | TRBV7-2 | CASSLAGATYEQYF
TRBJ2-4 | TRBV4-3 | CASSQDSRLGGDKNIQYF
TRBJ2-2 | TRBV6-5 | CASTGGRARTGELFF
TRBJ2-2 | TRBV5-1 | CASRGATRPTGELFF
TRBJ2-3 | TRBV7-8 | CASSAREGISTDTQYF
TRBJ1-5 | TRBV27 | CASSLTWTGDQPQHF
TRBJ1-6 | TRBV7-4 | CASSLMVDRAKNSPLHF
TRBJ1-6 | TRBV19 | CASSIGTTRGLHF
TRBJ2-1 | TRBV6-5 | CASSYSSGAQFF
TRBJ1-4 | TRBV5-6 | CASSLEGALIGEKLFF
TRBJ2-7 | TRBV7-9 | CASSSQAGLSYEQYF